Listed here are 25 T cell receptor beta chains from one sample, sequenced in a study of cytomegalovirus exposure and HLA in healthy donors. 13 Jbeta primers and 60 Vbeta primers were used for the PCR. This table comes from immunoSEQ multiplex PCR, and its TCRdb copy is limited to in-frame clones, with some not included. Of some 200,000 clones listed, roughly four fifths are singletons. What was sequenced was PBMCs. The receptors were gathered from a woman aged 18-35 years in good health and CMV-seronegative.

This clone has just one count. The CDR3 DNA reads as TGCGCCAGCAGCTTGCACATGGGACTAGCGGGAGAGGAATTCGGCACAGATACGCAGTATTTT. It yields the protein CASSLHMGLAGEEFGTDTQYF. The chain combines TRBV5-1 with TRBJ2-3; 14 bases align to TRBD2. V trimming: 1 base; J trimming: 1 base; junction bases outside the gene matches: 14. The CDR3 runs 21 residues. Germline lookup yields CDR1 SGHRS and CDR2 YFSETQ.

V and J are TRBV2 and TRBJ2-7; D unresolved. V shed 7 bases and J shed 3 bases, with 7 bases lying between them. Germline CDR1 reads SNHLY; CDR2 reads FYNNEI. CDR3 length: 11 residues. The CDR3 DNA is TGTGCCAGCACCACTTTCTACGAGCAGTACTTC. Amino acids: CASTTFYEQYF.

The rearrangement joins TRBV6-5 to TRBJ1-1; 7 bases are a match to TRBD1. The ends lost 3 bases at V and 4 bases at J; junction bases unmatched: 5. Germline loops: CDR1 MNHEY, CDR2 SVGAGI. The CDR3 totals 14 residues. CDR3 sequence: CASSYGPGGTEAFF. The DNA for the CDR3 is TGTGCCAGCAGTTATGGGCCAGGGGGCACTGAAGCTTTCTTT.

Notes on this clone: Other nucleotide sequences from this sample produce the same CDR3. V is TRBV7-2 and J is TRBJ2-3, with a weak D call TRBD2 (6 bases). V was pared by 2 bases and J by 5 bases, with 11 bases between. Looked up from germline, CDR1 is SGHTA and CDR2 is FQGNSA. The CDR3 has 14 amino acids. CDR3 sequence: CASSLPRGGDTQYF. The CDR3 DNA is TGTGCCAGCAGCTTACCGCGGGGCGGAGATACGCAGTATTTT.

This clone was seen only a few times. The rearrangement links TRBV5-1 to TRBJ1-1; no definite D call. The CDR3 has 12 residues. V was cut by 1 base and J by 5 bases, with 6 bases left in between. Germline CDR1 SGHRS, CDR2 YFSETQ. CDR3 DNA: TGCGCCAGCAGCTTGACGGGAACTGAAGCTTTCTTT. Translation: CASSLTGTEAFF.

The rearrangement links TRBV15 to TRBJ2-2; unclear D gene. The V gene lost 11 bases and the J gene lost 2 bases, with 18 bases spanning the gap. This CDR3 is 15 amino acids long. In germline, CDR1 is LNHNV, CDR2 YYDKDF (reference sequence). The CDR3 nucleotides read TGTGCCGCCTGTATTCACCCACTCAACACCGGGGAGCTGTTTTTT. It specifies CAACIHPLNTGELFF. Supplemented by reference TRBV15 and TRBJ2-2, the full variable domain reads DAMVIQNPRYQVTQFGKPVTLSCSQTLNHNVMYWYQQKSSQAPKLLFHYYDKDFNNEADTPDNFQSRRPNTSFCFLDIRSPGLGDTAMYLCAACIHPLNTGELFFGEGSRLTVL.

The chain has TRBV1 and TRBJ2-3; the table's D gene call, TRBD2, was not cross checked with the DNA. TRBV1 has pseudogene status. The CDR3 consists of 15 residues. CDR3 amino acids: CTSSPNRDRTDTQYF. The CDR3, as DNA: TGCACCAGCAGCCCCAACCGGGATCGGACAGATACGCAGTATTTT.

The chain employs TRBV7-3 and TRBJ1-1; possibly TRBD1 for D (5 bases). Germline loops: CDR1 SGHTA, CDR2 FQGTGA. V lost 2 bases and J lost 4, with 11 bases in between. The CDR3 is 14 amino acids. CDR3 protein: CASSLGGEVTEAFF. CDR3 sequence (DNA): TGTGCCAGCAGCTTAGGGGGGGAGGTCACTGAAGCTTTCTTT.

V gene TRBV6-5 combines with J gene TRBJ2-7, with 8 bases fitting TRBD2. V shed 0 bases and J 0 bases; nucleotides not matched to a gene: 4. The CDR3 spans 16 residues. In germline, CDR1 is MNHEY, CDR2 SVGAGI. Here the CDR3 DNA reads TGTGCCAGCAGTTACTCGCCGGCGGGGGGCTCCTACGAGCAGTACTTC. It specifies CASSYSPAGGSYEQYF.

The chain carries TRBV5-1 and TRBJ2-7; D is unresolved. The length of the CDR3 is 11 residues. Trimming removed 3 bases at V and 2 bases at J, with 3 bases between. Germline lookup yields CDR1 SGHRS and CDR2 YFSETQ. CDR3 coding DNA: TGCGCCAGCAGCTCTGCCTACGAGCAGTACTTC. As protein: CASSSAYEQYF.

This rearrangement joins TRBV9 to TRBJ2-6; 10 bases map to TRBD1. The CDR3 consists of 18 residues. The trim removed 3 bases at V and 6 bases at J, leaving 12 bases unmatched. Germline CDR1 SGDLS, CDR2 YYNGEE. The CDR3 DNA reads TGTGCCAGCAGCGGGGACAGGGGTGGGGGTAGGGTGGCCAACGTCCTGACTTTC. Translating gives CASSGDRGGGRVANVLTF.

The V call is TRBV6-5, the J call TRBJ2-1, with 7 bases aligning to TRBD2. This CDR3 has 12 amino acids. The V and J ends lost 8 bases and 8 bases, in that order; junction bases with no gene match: 6. Germline V gives CDR1 MNHEY, CDR2 SVGAGI. The CDR3 DNA sequence: TGTGCCAGCTACCACACTAGCGATGAGCAGTTCTTC. It encodes CASYHTSDEQFF.

The chain is built from TRBV5-6 and TRBJ2-5; D is perhaps TRBD2 (7 bases). Germline V gene lookup returns CDR1 SGHDT and CDR2 YYEEEE. V was shortened by 3 bases and J by 3 bases, with 12 bases between the two germline ends. This CDR3 region has 14 residues. The CDR3 here is CASSWGGAEETQYF. As DNA, the CDR3 is TGTGCCAGCAGCTGGGGGGGGGCAGAAGAGACCCAGTACTTC.

This chain links TRBV28 with TRBJ1-2, with 7 bases aligning to TRBD1. With 6 bases clipped from V and 6 bases from J, the junction kept 13 bases outside the gene matches. From germline, CDR1 is MDHEN and CDR2 SYDVKM. This CDR3 spans 15 amino acids. The CDR3 here is CASREFTGVNHGYTF. For the CDR3, the DNA is TGTGCCAGCAGGGAATTCACAGGGGTGAATCATGGCTACACCTTC.

The CDR3 region is CASRWGGSSYEQYF. CDR3 sequence (DNA): TGTGCCAGCAGATGGGGGGGAAGCTCCTACGAGCAGTACTTC. V and J are TRBV5-8 and TRBJ2-7, with 7 bases lining up with TRBD2. Per germline, CDR1 SGHTS and CDR2 YDEGEE. This CDR3 region has 14 residues. Trimming removed 5 bases from V and 0 bases from J; junction bases left unmatched: 5.

The chain carries TRBV19 and TRBJ2-7; perhaps TRBD1 as D (5 bases). This CDR3 region has 13 residues. Trimming pared 9 bases from V and 3 bases from J, leaving 15 bases between. Per germline, CDR1 LNHDA and CDR2 SQIVND (reference sequence). The CDR3 DNA reads TGTGCCAGCAAAACCCCCGGACACTACGAGCAGTACTTC. It encodes CASKTPGHYEQYF.

This clone has just one count. V usage is TRBV30 and J usage is TRBJ2-7, with 14 bases that match TRBD2. The length of the CDR3 is 15 residues. Looked up from germline, CDR1 is GTSNPN and CDR2 is SVGIG (reference sequence). Germline trimming cut 4 bases from V and 7 bases from J; bases unmatched to any gene: 9. The CDR3 is CAWTSTSGRAGEQYF. The CDR3 DNA follows: TGTGCCTGGACCTCGACTAGCGGGAGGGCCGGGGAGCAGTACTTC.

The chain recombines TRBV6-5 with TRBJ2-7, with D possibly matching TRBD1 (5 bases). The CDR3 is 12 residues long. V lost 10 bases to trimming and J lost 4 bases, with 14 bases between them. Germline V gene sequence: CDR1 MNHEY, CDR2 SVGAGI. CDR3 sequence: CATQGRRYEQYF. The CDR3 region has the DNA TGTGCCACCCAGGGAAGGCGGTACGAGCAGTACTTC.

J is TRBJ2-5 and V is TRBV5-6; no firm D call. The assigned J gene may be wrong: the sequence end matches TRBJ2-7 better. The length of the CDR3 is 12 residues. CDR1 and CDR2 from the germline V gene are SGHDT and YYEEEE. CDR3 in DNA: TGTGCCAGCAGCTTTTCGAGTTACGAGCAGTACTTC. The encoded protein is CASSFSSYEQYF.

This clone occurred a few times. An end of the junction differs from the germline gene, which may be a read error. V and J are TRBV7-9 and TRBJ2-1; no definite D call. This CDR3 comprises 12 residues. Germline V CDR1 and CDR2: SEHNR, FQNEAQ (reference sequence). CDR3 loop: CSSSLVRAEQFF. CDR3 in DNA: TGTTCCAGCAGCTTAGTTCGTGCGGAGCAGTTCTTC.

The table lists this clone with a count of one. The V and J genes are TRBV5-8 and TRBJ1-4; TRBD1 agrees at 7 bases. The CDR3 spans 16 residues. Germline values: CDR1 SGHTS, CDR2 YDEGEE. J was trimmed by 4 bases and V by 0 bases; bases with no gene match: 6. The CDR3 DNA is TGTGCCAGCAGCTTGGAGCCAGGGGGGAATAATGAAAAACTGTTTTTT. It translates to CASSLEPGGNNEKLFF.

This rearrangement joins TRBV28 to TRBJ2-7; D may be TRBD1 (6 bases). V gave up 4 bases and J gave up 4 bases, with 17 bases separating them. The CDR3 spans 15 residues. CDR1 is MDHEN, CDR2 SYDVKM, per germline. In DNA form, the CDR3 reads TGTGCCAGCAGTTCTTCCGGTCAGGGGACGTACGAGCAGTACTTC. Translating gives CASSSSGQGTYEQYF.

This chain links TRBV4-2 with TRBJ1-3; D is unresolved. V was shortened by 0 bases and J by 0 bases, with 3 bases between the two germline ends. CDR1 is LGHNA and CDR2 is YNFKEQ in the germline V gene. The CDR3 extends over 14 amino acids. The DNA for the CDR3 is TGTGCCAGCAGCCAAGACCTCTCTGGAAACACCATATATTTT. The encoded protein is CASSQDLSGNTIYF.

The chain uses TRBV10-3 and TRBJ2-1; weak D call: TRBD2 (6 bases). Per the germline V gene, CDR1 is ENHRY and CDR2 is SYGVKD. Between the trimmed V and J ends, which lost 3 bases and 6 bases, there was a span of 9 bases. This CDR3 has 13 residues. In DNA form, the CDR3 reads TGTGCCATCAGTGACGGGAGTAGCAATGAGCAGTTCTTC. It yields the protein CAISDGSSNEQFF.

Of note for this clone: A read error may produce the germline difference seen at one junction end. The chain has TRBV27 and TRBJ2-6, with 7 bases matching TRBD1. Germline V lookup: CDR1 MNHEY, CDR2 SMNVEV (reference sequence). The CDR3 length is 18 residues. In nucleotides, the CDR3 is TGTGCCAGCAGTTCGCCCCGGGACAGAGTCTCTCGGGCCAACGTCCTGACTTTC. Translated, it gives CASSSPRDRVSRANVLTF. Using reference TRBV27 and TRBJ2-6 for the parts outside the CDR3, the full variable domain is EAQVTQNPRYLITVTGKKLTVTCSQNMNHEYMSWYRQDPGLGLRQIYYSMNVEVTDKGDVPEGYKVSRKEKRNFPLILESPSPNQTSLYFCASSSPRDRVSRANVLTFGAGSRLTVL.